This T cell receptor beta chain was sequenced in a study of breast tumors, draining lymph nodes, adjacent tissues. Study conclusions and caveats: Luminal-like breast cancer showed significantly higher tumor–nontumor repertoire similarity than basal-like.

V was clipped by 1 base and J by 2 bases, with 8 bases between them. The CDR3 has 15 amino acids. Germline CDR1 reads LNHNV; CDR2 reads YYDKDF (reference sequence). Notes on this clonotype: Its antigen is unknown.

TCRdb used MiXCR to reprocess the multiplex PCR reads, holding one entry per CDR3 protein. The sample contains about 63,000 distinct CDR3 sequences, roughly 50% of which appear only once. Sequencing input: breast tumor tissue. The TCR comes from a female donor with breast cancer. Some clones in this sample may be carry-over from other donors' samples. This chain joins TRBV15 and TRBJ2-2, with D possibly TRBD1 on 5 matching bases. The CDR3 region has the DNA TGTGCCACCAGCAGAGGACAGATAAACACCGGGGAGCTGTTTTTT. It translates to CATSRGQINTGELFF.